This TCR beta chain was recorded in a study of Ad26.COV2.S vaccination and SARS-CoV-2 variants. Method: immunoSEQ multiplex PCR; TCRdb's copy keeps in-frame clones and lacks some. The sample holds a few hundred thousand clones, around nine tenths seen once. The treatment: around 19 received Ad26.COV2.S at low or high dose, single or two shots; several received placebo; per-sample allocation not given. The samples date from day 63 after the first vaccine or placebo injection. This CDR3 is built from 13 residues. CDR1 and CDR2 (germline): SGHRS, YFSETQ. Trimming took 0 bases from V and 5 from J, leaving 8 bases between them.

The clonotype comes from a person aged 18-60 years who received the Ad26.COV2.S COVID-19 vaccine or a placebo. The specimen was peripheral blood, collected in a trial of Ad26.COV2.S vaccine versus placebo. The chain couples TRBV5-1 to TRBJ2-5; D gene ambiguous. In nucleotides, the CDR3 is TGCGCCAGCAGCTTGGATTTCCGGGAGACCCAGTACTTC. Its translation: CASSLDFRETQYF.